One sample yielded the 26 T cell receptor beta chains listed below, sequenced in a study of T cells after yellow fever vaccination (dated by TCRdb to about 2019). Taken with the paper, the label for treatment or condition translates to: live attenuated yellow fever vaccine strain. The library was generated by 5' RACE. Data came from an Illumina HiSeq 2500. The raw public reads went through TCRdb reprocessing: fastp at Q25, MiXCR clone calling, in-frame beta chains kept. Each CDR3 protein gets just one entry, which takes the most common genes and DNA from the rows behind it. Counted in this sample were 230,000 or so distinct CDR3 sequences; 6.5% to 7.5% of them appeared once. The biggest ten clones account for about 1% of the sample. Sample: CD4+ T cells sorted from PBMCs, taken on the day of the yellow fever booster vaccination. These receptors all stem from a man aged 30-40 years who received the YFV17D yellow fever vaccine.

This clonotype has only a few counts. A junction boundary mismatches the germline segment, possibly from a read error. The chain has TRBV12-3 or TRBV12-4 and TRBJ2-1; 8 positions match TRBD1. The length of the CDR3 is 11 residues. The CDR3 DNA sequence: TGTGCCAGCAGTCTTGACAGGGGCGAGCTCTTC. Residues: CASSLDRGELF.

As for this clonotype: This may be a read error: a much more frequent sequence differs by one nucleotide. The J gene is TRBJ2-1, the V gene TRBV7-2, with 8 bases fitting TRBD1. In germline, CDR1 is SGHTA, CDR2 FQGNSA. The CDR3 has 15 amino acids. CDR3 in amino acids: CSSSYGQGRLHEQFF. In DNA form, the CDR3 reads TGTTCCAGCTCTTATGGACAGGGAAGGTTGCATGAGCAGTTCTTC.

The chain uses TRBV7-9 and TRBJ1-1, with D perhaps matching TRBD1 (5 bases). Deletions cut 3 bases from V and 1 base from J, with 9 bases between. This CDR3 has 14 residues. Germline-derived CDR1 and CDR2 are SEHNR and FQNEAQ (reference sequence). The CDR3 here is CASSFLTGNTEAFF. CDR3 nucleotides: TGTGCCAGCAGCTTCCTCACAGGGAACACTGAAGCTTTCTTT.

The V and J genes are TRBV9 and TRBJ2-3, with D possibly matching TRBD1 (6 bases). The CDR3 totals 16 residues. The V end was cut by 2 bases, the J end by 4 bases, with 17 bases between. CDR1 SGDLS and CDR2 YYNGEE come from the germline V gene. Here the CDR3 reads CASSVLGGSAADTQYF. The CDR3 coding sequence is TGTGCCAGCAGCGTCCTAGGGGGTTCAGCGGCAGATACGCAGTATTTT. Full variable domain (remainder filled in from reference TRBV9 and TRBJ2-3): DSGVTQTPKHLITATGQRVTLRCSPRSGDLSVYWYQQSLDQGLQFLIQYYNGEERAKGNILERFSAQQFPDLHSELNLSSLELGDSALYFCASSVLGGSAADTQYFGPGTRLTVL.

The chain links TRBV2 to TRBJ2-7; D is ambiguous. Trimming took 4 bases from V and 0 from J, leaving 13 bases between them. CDR3 length: 15 residues. Germline CDR1 is SNHLY and CDR2 is FYNNEI. The DNA of the CDR3 is TGTGCCAGCAGTGCAATCTACGCCAGCTCCTACGAGCAGTACTTC. Its translation: CASSAIYASSYEQYF.

This clonotype was detected a few times. V usage is TRBV12-3 or TRBV12-4 and J usage is TRBJ2-7, with D possibly being TRBD1 (5 bases). The length of the CDR3 is 13 residues. The V and J ends lost 3 bases and 5 bases respectively, with 11 bases between them. The CDR3 nucleotides read TGTGCCAGCAGTTTCTCAGGGTATGACGAGCAGTACTTC. Protein sequence: CASSFSGYDEQYF.

The chain couples TRBV29-1 to TRBJ2-3; D remains ambiguous. The germline V gene encodes CDR1 SQVTM and CDR2 ANQGSEA. V was pared by 5 bases and J by 6 bases, with 6 bases between. The CDR3 totals 10 residues. CDR3 residues: CSVPPDTQYF. DNA for the CDR3: TGCAGCGTTCCCCCGGATACGCAGTATTTT.

V gene TRBV28 combines with J gene TRBJ1-1, with D possibly TRBD1 on 5 matching bases. The V end lost 7 bases, the J end lost 1 base, and 13 bases lay between the germline ends. Per germline, CDR1 MDHEN and CDR2 SYDVKM. This CDR3 contains 14 residues. CDR3 in amino acids: CASNPWGSNTEAFF. CDR3 bases: TGTGCCAGCAACCCTTGGGGCTCGAACACTGAAGCTTTCTTT. Based on the CDR3 plus reference TRBV28 and TRBJ1-1, the full variable domain is DVKVTQSSRYLVKRTGEKVFLECVQDMDHENMFWYRQDPGLGLRLIYFSYDVKMKEKGDIPEGYSVSREKKERFSLILESASTNQTSMYLCASNPWGSNTEAFFGQGTRLTVV.

This clonotype was counted between two and nine times. The V call is TRBV20-1, the J call TRBJ2-1, with 12 bases that match TRBD2. Germline-derived CDR1 and CDR2 are DFQATT and SNEGSKA (reference sequence). The J segment lost 6 bases and the V segment lost 8 bases, leaving 8 bases of the junction unmatched. The CDR3 totals 14 residues. The CDR3 DNA is TGCAGTATGATTGGACTAGCGGGACGCAATGAGCAGTTCTTC. The encoded protein is CSMIGLAGRNEQFF.

This clonotype came up a few times. The V gene is TRBV2, the J gene TRBJ2-1, with a weak D call TRBD2 (6 bases). The germline V gene encodes CDR1 SNHLY and CDR2 FYNNEI. Trimming removed 7 bases from V and 1 base from J, with 14 bases in between. This CDR3 contains 15 residues. CDR3 sequence reads: CASNDGGLSYNEQFF. Written as DNA, the CDR3 is TGTGCCAGCAACGACGGGGGACTGTCCTACAATGAGCAGTTCTTC.

This clonotype has more than one count but fewer than ten. The chain links TRBV29-1 to TRBJ2-7, with a weak D call TRBD2 (6 bases). Trimming left V 3 bases short and J 0 bases short, with 9 bases between. This CDR3 has 13 residues. Germline CDR1 is SQVTM and CDR2 is ANQGSEA. CDR3 bases: TGCAGCGTTGATGGCGGGGTCTCCTACGAGCAGTACTTC. Its protein is CSVDGGVSYEQYF.

This clonotype has a count of ten or more. This chain's CDR3 is CAWSIRDSKARGQYF. CDR3 DNA sequence: TGTGCCTGGAGTATACGAGACAGCAAGGCTCGTGGGCAGTACTTC. V usage is TRBV30 and J usage is TRBJ2-7, with D maybe TRBD1 (5 bases). This CDR3 is built from 15 residues. The V end lost 2 bases, the J end lost 9 bases, and 23 bases lay between the germline ends. CDR1 GTSNPN and CDR2 SVGIG come from the germline V gene (reference sequence).

This chain uses TRBV15 with TRBJ2-7; TRBD2 might be the D (5 bases). Trimming cost V 1 base and J 4 bases, with 8 bases left between them. The CDR3 contains 13 residues. CDR1 LNHNV and CDR2 YYDKDF come from the germline V gene (reference sequence). CDR3 protein: CATSRGREYEQYF. In DNA, the CDR3 is TGTGCCACCAGCAGAGGACGGGAATACGAGCAGTACTTC.

This clonotype was seen just once. One end of the junction fails to match germline, which may point to a read error. The chain links TRBV3-1 to TRBJ2-7, with a weak D call TRBD2 (6 bases). CDR1 is LGHDT, CDR2 YNNKEL, per germline (reference sequence). The CDR3 has 15 residues. CDR3 in amino acids: CASTQDPGVGYEQYF. The CDR3, as DNA: TGTGCCAGCACCCAAGATCCGGGGGTGGGCTACGAGCAGTACTTC.

This clonotype was found a few times. V usage is TRBV7-2 and J usage is TRBJ1-6; D not certain. This CDR3 contains 15 residues. Between the trimmed V and J ends, which lost 5 bases and 3 bases, there was a span of 11 bases. In germline, CDR1 is SGHTA, CDR2 FQGNSA. The CDR3 coding sequence is TGTGCCAGCAGCCAGCGGGCACTCTATAATTCACCCCTCCACTTT. It encodes CASSQRALYNSPLHF. Full variable domain (rest looked up from reference TRBV7-2 and TRBJ1-6): GAGVSQSPSNKVTEKGKDVELRCDPISGHTALYWYRQSLGQGLEFLIYFQGNSAPDKSGLPSDRFSAERTGGSVSTLTIQRTQQEDSAVYLCASSQRALYNSPLHFGNGTRLTVT.

The sample holds a few counts of this clonotype. This rearrangement joins TRBV11-2 to TRBJ2-6; D possibly matches TRBD1 or TRBD2 (5 bases each). The CDR3 is 18 residues long. Trimming pared 3 bases from V and 3 bases from J, leaving 18 bases between. The germline CDR1 and CDR2 sequences are SGHAT and FQNNGV. CDR3 DNA: TGTGCCAGCAGCTTCCGGCAGGGAGTTCATTATGGGGCCAACGTCCTGACTTTC. Its translation: CASSFRQGVHYGANVLTF.

The chain joins TRBV6-5 to TRBJ2-7, with D unresolved. The CDR3 is 11 residues long. The V and J ends lost 7 bases and 5 bases respectively, with 9 bases between them. CDR1 and CDR2 from the germline V gene are MNHEY and SVGAGI. Here the CDR3 reads CASKAQDEQYF. The CDR3 coding sequence is TGTGCCAGCAAAGCCCAGGACGAGCAGTACTTC.

This clonotype was seen more than once but under ten times. Here the CDR3 reads CASSLAGIDSYEQYF. The CDR3 DNA reads as TGTGCCAGCAGCTTAGCAGGGATCGACTCCTACGAGCAGTACTTC. The V and J genes are TRBV7-9 and TRBJ2-7; D is unresolved. Germline V lookup: CDR1 SEHNR, CDR2 FQNEAQ (reference sequence). V lost 0 bases and J lost 0, with 9 bases in between. The CDR3 loop spans 15 amino acids.

The rearrangement links TRBV30 to TRBJ1-4, with D unresolved. This CDR3 region has 13 residues. Looked up from germline, CDR1 is GTSNPN and CDR2 is SVGIG (reference sequence). The V end was cut by 3 bases, the J end by 8 bases, with 13 bases between. The CDR3 bases are TGTGCCTGGAGCAATATCCTTTGGGAAAAACTGTTTTTT. Translated, it gives CAWSNILWEKLFF.

This clonotype was recorded at least ten times. V and J are TRBV19 and TRBJ1-3; 8 nucleotides match TRBD1. CDR1 and CDR2 from the germline V gene are LNHDA and SQIVND (reference sequence). The CDR3 length is 13 residues. V lost 10 bases to trimming and J lost 2 bases; unmatched junction nucleotides: 4. The CDR3 spells CATGTGTGNTIYF. CDR3 DNA: TGTGCCACGGGGACAGGAACTGGAAACACCATATATTTT.

CDR3 protein: CASRSLAGTETQYF. As DNA, the CDR3 is TGTGCCAGCAGATCACTAGCGGGAACAGAGACCCAGTACTTC. The chain recombines TRBV12-3 or TRBV12-4 with TRBJ2-5; 10 bases are shared with TRBD2. The CDR3 sequence is 14 residues long. Losses at the gene ends were 6 bases for V and 4 bases for J; bases not matched to a gene: 5.

V usage is TRBV6-1 and J usage is TRBJ1-2; D not resolved. The V gene's germline CDR1 is MNHNS and CDR2 SASEGT. V was pared by 6 bases and J by 3 bases, with 11 bases between. The CDR3 sequence is 13 residues long. The CDR3 is CASRRDGHYGYTF. DNA of the CDR3: TGTGCCAGCAGAAGAGACGGGCACTATGGCTACACCTTC.

The chain is built from TRBV28 and TRBJ1-2, with TRBD1 matching 7 bases. V shed 4 bases and J 4 bases; nucleotides not matched to a gene: 3. This CDR3 is 13 amino acids long. Germline V gene sequence: CDR1 MDHEN, CDR2 SYDVKM. The CDR3 loop reads CASSSGTVYGYTF. In DNA, the CDR3 is TGTGCCAGCAGTTCCGGGACAGTCTATGGCTACACCTTC.

This clonotype has just a few counts. The chain recombines TRBV5-4 with TRBJ2-7, with D possibly being TRBD1 (8 bases). Trimming removed 4 bases at V and 5 bases at J, with 22 bases between. The CDR3 has 16 residues. Germline lookup yields CDR1 SGHNT and CDR2 YYREEE (reference sequence). CDR3 loop: CASSGGKRDRSNEQYF. The DNA for the CDR3 is TGTGCCAGCAGCGGGGGGAAGCGGGACAGGTCGAACGAGCAGTACTTC.

This clonotype came up many times. The chain employs TRBV7-2 and TRBJ2-1; 9 positions agree with TRBD1. The V and J ends lost 4 bases and 8 bases, in that order; junction bases with no gene match: 6. Germline assignment: CDR1 SGHTA and CDR2 FQGNSA. This CDR3 comprises 14 residues. The CDR3 coding sequence is TGTGCCAGCAGCTCCCAGGACAGGGGCGATGAGCAGTTCTTC. Amino acids: CASSSQDRGDEQFF.

The CDR3 protein is CSAREAGLINEQFF. The CDR3, as DNA: TGCAGTGCTAGAGAGGCGGGACTTATTAATGAGCAGTTCTTC. The chain uses TRBV20-1 and TRBJ2-1, with a weak D call TRBD2 (6 bases). This CDR3 comprises 14 residues. Trimming pared 0 bases from V and 7 bases from J, leaving 13 bases between. Germline V gene lookup returns CDR1 DFQATT and CDR2 SNEGSKA (reference sequence).